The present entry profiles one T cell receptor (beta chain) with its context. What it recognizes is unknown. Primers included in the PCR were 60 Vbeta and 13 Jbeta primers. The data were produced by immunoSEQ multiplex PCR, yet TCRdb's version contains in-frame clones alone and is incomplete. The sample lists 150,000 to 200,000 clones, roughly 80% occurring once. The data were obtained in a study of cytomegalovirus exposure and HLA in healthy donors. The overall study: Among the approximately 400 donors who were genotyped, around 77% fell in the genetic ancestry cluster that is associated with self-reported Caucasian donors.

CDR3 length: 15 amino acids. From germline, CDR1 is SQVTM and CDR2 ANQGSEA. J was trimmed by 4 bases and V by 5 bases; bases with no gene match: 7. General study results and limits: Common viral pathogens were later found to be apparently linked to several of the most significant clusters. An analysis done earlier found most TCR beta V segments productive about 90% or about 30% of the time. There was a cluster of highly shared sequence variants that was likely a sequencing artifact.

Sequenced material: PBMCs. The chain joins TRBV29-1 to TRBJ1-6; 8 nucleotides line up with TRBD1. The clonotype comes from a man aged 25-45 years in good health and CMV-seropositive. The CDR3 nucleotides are TGCAGCGTTTACCATAGGACAGGGTATAATTCACCCCTCCACTTT. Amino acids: CSVYHRTGYNSPLHF. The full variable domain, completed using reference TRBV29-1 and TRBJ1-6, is SAVISQKPSRDICQRGTSLTIQCQVDSQVTMMFWYRQQPGQSLTLIATANQGSEATYESGFVIDKFPISRPNLTFSTLTVSNMSPEDSSIYLCSVYHRTGYNSPLHFGNGTRLTVT.